The clone carrying this T cell receptor beta chain showed up just a few times. These data belong to a study of blood T cell repertoires in COVID-19. Across the study: COVID-19 samples, acute and convalescent, were from the United States, Italy and Spain. T cells, B-cell-depleted T cells, or PBMCs provided the cDNA or gDNA that served as material.

Germline CDR1 MNHNS, CDR2 SASEGT. The CDR3 has 15 amino acids. The V segment lost 2 bases and the J segment 14 bases; nucleotides outside the gene matches: 10. The assay was immunoSEQ multiplex PCR, and TCRdb's table has in-frame clones only and misses some. Seen here are about 92,000 clones, roughly nine tenths observed once, and the top ten hold around 19%. Followed over time, Seattle patients had been enrolled while infection was active. This TCR was sampled from a woman in her fifties or sixties with COVID-19, enrolled during active disease. The sequencing sample was made of peripheral blood. The chain employs TRBV6-1 and TRBJ1-6; 9 bases fit TRBD1. The CDR3 DNA follows: TGTGCCAGCAGTGAATCGGGGGACAGGGACCGGTCCCTCCACTTT. It yields the protein CASSESGDRDRSLHF.